Listed here is a single T cell receptor beta chain. The sample is drawn from a study of cytomegalovirus exposure and HLA in healthy donors. CDR3 size: 15 residues. The V gene end was trimmed by 6 bases and the J gene end by 4 bases; junction bases not matched to a gene: 6. Germline CDR1 and CDR2: SGHNT and YENEEA. 13 Jbeta primers and 60 Vbeta primers were used for the PCR. Measured with immunoSEQ multiplex PCR; TCRdb has only the in-frame clones, and not every one. The sample includes around 63,000 clones, 70% to 85% of them seen just once. The clonotype originates from a woman between 25 and 40 years old in good health and CMV-seronegative. Sequencing used PBMCs. The chain links TRBV11-3 to TRBJ2-1, with 10 bases that match TRBD1. The CDR3 DNA is TGTGCCAGCAGTTTTACGGGACAGGGGTACAATGAGCAGTTCTTC. Translated, it gives CASSFTGQGYNEQFF.